This T cell receptor beta chain emerged from a study of regulatory T cells in long-lasting Graves disease. Study at large: Patients with new Graves' disease had used antithyroid drugs below 3 months. Study conclusions and caveats: Sharing of public clonotypes was greater in persistent patients (about 2,700) than in new patients (around 890). Persistent Graves' patients showed a TCR diversity that was lower than that of newly diagnosed ones. Persistent disease was characterized by preferential usage of TRBV28, TRBJ1-2 and TRBJ2-5.

A few counts support this clonotype. Its matching antigen is unknown. Time point meaning: newly diagnosed GD, antithyroid drugs for less than 3 months. Following extraction of RNA from PBMCs, that RNA was used to make the TCR library. In building TCR beta libraries, iRepertoire HTBI primers were used together with Arm-PCR of CDR3 regions. From the multiplex PCR reads, TCRdb called clonotypes with MiXCR, one entry per CDR3 protein. Here the sample spans fewer than 350,000 distinct CDR3 sequences, 15% to 20% being singletons. The junction had 8 bases not matched to a gene; V was cut back by 6 bases and J by 1 base. This CDR3 comprises 16 residues. Germline lookup yields CDR1 SNHLY and CDR2 FYNNEI.

The chain joins TRBV2 to TRBJ2-5; TRBD2 aligns across 10 bases. Sequencing was performed on peripheral blood mononuclear cells (PBMCs), taken at new diagnosis, from a patient treated with antithyroid drugs. The clonotype comes from a female donor with Graves disease. In DNA, the CDR3 is TGTGCCAGCAGACGAGATCTAGCGGGAGCCCAAGAGACCCAGTACTTC. Amino acid sequence: CASRRDLAGAQETQYF.